These 30 T cell receptor beta chains originate from one sample sequenced in a study of T-cell reconstitution after alpha-beta-depleted transplantation in children. Unique molecular identifiers were incorporated into the prepared TCRbeta library. TCRdb processed the PCR reads anew with MiXCR; each CDR3 protein has one entry. The top ten hold about 5.4% of the sample, which has almost 500,000 distinct CDR3 sequences, under 15% seen once. The specimen comprised PBMCs from the stem cell graft donor, sampled from the stem cell graft. The receptors here all came from a human donor who donated a stem cell graft to a child with combined immunodeficiency.

This clonotype was seen many times. The chain uses TRBV6-2 or TRBV6-3 and TRBJ2-3, with 14 bases fitting TRBD2. Trimming cost V 4 bases and J 4 bases; bases outside gene matches: 1. The CDR3 covers 15 residues. The germline gives CDR1 MNHEY, CDR2 SVGEGT. CDR3 residues: CASSLTSGGADTQYF. The CDR3 nucleotides read TGTGCCAGCAGTTTGACTAGCGGGGGGGCAGATACGCAGTATTTT.

In its sample, this clonotype was seen many times. The gene calls are TRBV27 and TRBJ2-7; no reliable D call. V was clipped by 3 bases and J by 5 bases, with 14 bases between them. The germline gives CDR1 MNHEY, CDR2 SMNVEV (reference sequence). The CDR3 runs 14 residues. CDR3 bases: TGTGCCAGCAGTTTCTCATCCCCCGGAGACGAGCAGTACTTC. The encoded protein is CASSFSSPGDEQYF.

This clonotype has more than one count but fewer than ten. The V and J genes are TRBV27 and TRBJ2-1; 7 bases agree with TRBD1. The length of the CDR3 is 14 residues. CDR1 and CDR2 (germline): MNHEY, SMNVEV (reference sequence). Trimming cost V 7 bases and J 3 bases; bases outside gene matches: 6. DNA of the CDR3: TGTGCCAGCACTAGACAGGGCTTCTACAATGAGCAGTTCTTC. It encodes CASTRQGFYNEQFF.

This clonotype was observed many times. The chain joins TRBV5-1 to TRBJ2-3; no clear D. This CDR3 is built from 18 residues. Germline loops: CDR1 SGHRS, CDR2 YFSETQ. V was trimmed by 0 bases and J by 0 bases, leaving 17 bases between them. CDR3 sequence reads: CASSLDISPGRSTDTQYF. DNA for the CDR3: TGCGCCAGCAGCTTGGATATTTCCCCAGGACGGAGCACAGATACGCAGTATTTT.

This sequence joins TRBV6-2 or TRBV6-3 and TRBJ1-5; D might be TRBD1 (5 bases). CDR3 length: 15 residues. Germline V gene sequence: CDR1 MNHEY, CDR2 SVGEGT. Deletions cut 2 bases from V and 7 bases from J, with 15 bases between. The CDR3 sequence is CASSYPTSGSQPQHF. In DNA form, the CDR3 reads TGTGCCAGCAGTTACCCTACCTCAGGGAGCCAGCCCCAGCATTTT.

There are many counts of this clonotype. The genes are TRBV2 and TRBJ2-5; D not certain. CDR1 and CDR2 from the germline V gene are SNHLY and FYNNEI. V was clipped by 11 bases and J by 0 bases, with 13 bases between them. The CDR3 sequence is 13 residues long. CDR3 nucleotides: TGTGCCCTCCGGACGGATTACCAAGAGACCCAGTACTTC. Protein sequence: CALRTDYQETQYF.

This clonotype was counted at least ten times. The rearrangement joins TRBV3-1 to TRBJ2-1, with 10 bases matching TRBD2. CDR1 and CDR2 (germline): LGHDT, YNNKEL (reference sequence). Trimming took 4 bases from V and 9 from J; bases not matched to a gene: 9. The CDR3 is made up of 15 amino acids. The CDR3 DNA sequence: TGTGCCAGCAGCCCTAGTGGGCTAGCGGGGGTTGAGCAGTTCTTC. Translation gives CASSPSGLAGVEQFF.

The table lists this clonotype with many counts. The V gene is TRBV11-2, the J gene TRBJ2-7; D not certain. V was shortened by 1 base and J by 5 bases, with 12 bases between the two germline ends. This CDR3 is 14 amino acids long. Germline V gene data show CDR1 as SGHAT and CDR2 as FQNNGV. The CDR3 DNA reads as TGTGCCAGCAGCTTAGCCTCGGGTATAAACGAGCAGTACTTC. Translating gives CASSLASGINEQYF.

The table lists this clonotype with many counts. The chain carries TRBV7-8 and TRBJ2-1; D gene unclear. The CDR3 sequence is 11 residues long. Germline V gene data show CDR1 as SGHVS and CDR2 as FQNEAQ. Trimming shortened V by 1 base and J by 13 bases, and 8 bases separated the two germline ends. CDR3 protein: CASSLDRVQFF. In nucleotides, the CDR3 is TGTGCCAGCAGCTTAGATAGAGTTCAGTTCTTC. Based on the CDR3 plus reference TRBV7-8 and TRBJ2-1, the full variable domain is GAGVSQSPRYKVAKRGQDVALRCDPISGHVSLFWYQQALGQGPEFLTYFQNEAQLDKSGLPSDRFFAERPEGSVSTLKIQRTQQEDSAVYLCASSLDRVQFFGPGTRLTVL.

This clonotype was recorded many times. The CDR3 DNA is TGTGCCAGCAGCGGCAGGGGAATGAACACTGAAGCTTTCTTT. Protein: CASSGRGMNTEAFF. The rearrangement uses TRBV9 and TRBJ1-1; a weak D match, TRBD1 (6 bases). CDR3 size: 14 residues. V lost 3 bases and J 0 bases, leaving 9 bases between the germline ends. CDR1 is SGDLS, CDR2 YYNGEE, per germline.

As for this clonotype: A read error may account for a junction end that differs from germline. V is TRBV14 and J is TRBJ2-7; D is ambiguous. Germline CDR1 and CDR2: SGHDN and FVKESK. This CDR3 is 12 amino acids long. CDR3 DNA sequence: TGTGCCAGCAGCCAAGAATCAGTCTACTTCAACTTC. This gives the protein CASSQESVYFNF.

The chain uses TRBV11-3 and TRBJ2-7, with D perhaps TRBD2 (8 bases). Trimming stripped 1 base from V and 4 bases from J, with 35 bases between. Looked up from germline, CDR1 is SGHNT and CDR2 is YENEEA. The CDR3 has 22 amino acids. CDR3 protein: CASSLGEWDRLTSGVDWYEQYF. CDR3 nucleotide sequence: TGTGCCAGCAGCTTAGGGGAATGGGACAGATTAACTAGCGGAGTGGATTGGTACGAGCAGTACTTC. Variable domain in full (rest from reference TRBV11-3 and TRBJ2-7): EAGVVQSPRYKIIEKKQPVAFWCNPISGHNTLYWYLQNLGQGPELLIRYENEEAVDDSQLPKDRFSAERLKGVDSTLKIQPAELGDSAVYLCASSLGEWDRLTSGVDWYEQYFGPGTRLTVT.

There are many counts of this clonotype. This chain links TRBV9 with TRBJ2-1; D perhaps matches TRBD2 (6 bases). There are 18 residues in the CDR3. V was shortened by 0 bases and J by 9 bases, with 25 bases between the two germline ends. Germline loops: CDR1 SGDLS, CDR2 YYNGEE. The CDR3 coding sequence is TGTGCCAGCAGCGTAGCTTCCCTAACCCTCCCTAGCGAGGGTGAGCAGTTCTTC. It yields the protein CASSVASLTLPSEGEQFF.

This clonotype was found a few times. V gene TRBV12-3 or TRBV12-4 combines with J gene TRBJ1-6; 9 positions match TRBD1. The CDR3 has 14 amino acids. V was pared by 6 bases and J by 10 bases, with 7 bases of the junction left unmatched. CDR3 amino acids: CASRTGTGYSPLHF. The CDR3 nucleotides are TGTGCCAGCAGAACCGGGACAGGGTACTCACCCCTCCACTTT.

This clonotype was counted at least ten times. The chain carries TRBV2 and TRBJ2-1; no definite D call. Between the trimmed V and J ends, which lost 7 bases and 6 bases, there was a span of 13 bases. Germline loops: CDR1 SNHLY, CDR2 FYNNEI. The CDR3 is 13 residues long. For the CDR3, the DNA is TGTGCCAGCACCCCGACTCGAGGCAATGAGCAGTTCTTC. Its translation: CASTPTRGNEQFF. Full variable domain (outside the CDR3, taken from reference TRBV2 and TRBJ2-1): EPEVTQTPSHQVTQMGQEVILRCVPISNHLYFYWYRQILGQKVEFLVSFYNNEISEKSEIFDDQFSVERPDGSNFTLKIRSTKLEDSAMYFCASTPTRGNEQFFGPGTRLTVL.

The chain couples TRBV20-1 to TRBJ2-3; 7 bases fit TRBD2. Germline assignment: CDR1 DFQATT and CDR2 SNEGSKA (reference sequence). The V segment lost 7 bases and the J segment 3 bases; nucleotides outside the gene matches: 19. This CDR3 spans 17 amino acids. DNA for the CDR3: TGCAGTGTCTACTGGCCGGAAGGGGCGGGAGAGACAGATACGCAGTATTTT. It yields the protein CSVYWPEGAGETDTQYF.

V is TRBV12-3 or TRBV12-4 and J is TRBJ2-3; a possible D gene is TRBD2 (5 bases). This CDR3 is 11 amino acids long. With 7 bases removed from V and 6 bases from J, the gap between germline ends came to 8 bases. DNA of the CDR3: TGTGCCAGCACCGGGGAGGATACGCAGTATTTT. Translation: CASTGEDTQYF.

The V gene is TRBV5-6, the J gene TRBJ2-7, with 10 bases lining up with TRBD2. The CDR3 spans 15 residues. V dropped 5 bases and J dropped 3; count of bases not matched to a gene: 8. Germline assignment: CDR1 SGHDT and CDR2 YYEEEE. CDR3 region: CASRRSGGPIYEQYF. The DNA for the CDR3 is TGTGCCAGCAGACGTAGCGGGGGGCCCATCTACGAGCAGTACTTC.

Points on this clonotype: Compared with germline, one end of the junction differs, possibly owing to a read error. This chain connects TRBV14 to TRBJ2-7; D possibly uses TRBD1 or TRBD2 (5 bases each). In germline, CDR1 is SGHDN, CDR2 FVKESK. The CDR3 runs 18 residues. In DNA, the CDR3 is TGTGCCAGCAGTCAAGGACCGTGGGAAGGGACCGGGATCTACGAGCAGTACTTC. Translation: CASSQGPWEGTGIYEQYF.

This clonotype came up a few times. J is TRBJ1-2 and V is TRBV29-1; 7 nucleotides align to TRBD1. The CDR3 loop spans 13 amino acids. V was pared by 6 bases and J by 0 bases, with 4 bases of the junction left unmatched. Looked up from germline, CDR1 is SQVTM and CDR2 is ANQGSEA. CDR3 DNA: TGCAGCGTGAAGGACAGGACTAACTATGGCTACACCTTC. Translation: CSVKDRTNYGYTF.

This clonotype occurred many times. The gene calls are TRBV4-2 and TRBJ2-3, with D unclear. V lost 0 bases, J lost 3 bases, and 10 bases lay in between. Germline V gene data show CDR1 as LGHNA and CDR2 as YNFKEQ. This CDR3 spans 15 amino acids. CDR3 bases: TGTGCCAGCAGCCAAGAACGAGGTTTGACAGATACGCAGTATTTT. Translated, it gives CASSQERGLTDTQYF.

The chain couples TRBV30 to TRBJ1-1, with TRBD1 matching over 7 bases. With V trimmed by 0 bases and J by 3 bases, 4 bases remained unmatched. This CDR3 comprises 14 residues. CDR1 GTSNPN and CDR2 SVGIG come from the germline V gene (reference sequence). In nucleotides, the CDR3 is TGTGCCTGGAGTGTACGGGACAGTTACACTGAAGCTTTCTTT. This sequence encodes CAWSVRDSYTEAFF.

There are many counts of this clonotype. The chain has TRBV6-2 or TRBV6-3 and TRBJ2-1; the match to TRBD2 covers 12 bases. V was clipped by 5 bases and J by 3 bases; unmatched bases: 8. Germline values: CDR1 MNHEY, CDR2 SVGEGT. The CDR3 has 17 amino acids. Written as DNA, the CDR3 is TGTGCCAGCAGTCCCGGGACTAGCGGGTGCTACTACAATGAGCAGTTCTTC. Its protein is CASSPGTSGCYYNEQFF.

V is TRBV4-2 and J is TRBJ2-2; TRBD1 might be the D (6 bases). Germline assignment: CDR1 LGHNA and CDR2 YNFKEQ. The V end was cut by 4 bases, the J end by 6 bases, with 24 bases between. This CDR3 spans 18 amino acids. The chain's CDR3 is CASSRGGIGLSYAGELFF. In nucleotides, the CDR3 is TGTGCCAGCAGCCGAGGGGGAATAGGACTCTCCTACGCCGGGGAGCTGTTTTTT.

This clonotype occurred a few times. The rearrangement links TRBV29-1 to TRBJ2-7, with D perhaps TRBD2 (5 bases). The CDR3 totals 15 residues. Trimming removed 0 bases at V and 0 bases at J, with 12 bases between. Germline CDR1 SQVTM, CDR2 ANQGSEA. This CDR3 is CSVEDGIASSYEQYF. In nucleotides, the CDR3 is TGCAGCGTTGAAGACGGGATAGCGAGCTCCTACGAGCAGTACTTC.

In this sample, this clonotype turned up a few times. This chain links TRBV24-1 with TRBJ2-1; 9 bases are shared with TRBD2. The germline V gene has CDR1 KGHDR and CDR2 SFDVKD. Unmatched junction bases numbered 11, after V lost 1 base and J lost 8 bases. CDR3 length: 17 amino acids. The CDR3 bases are TGTGCCACCAGTGATTTCGGCGGGACTAGCAGAACGGATGAGCAGTTCTTC. It translates to CATSDFGGTSRTDEQFF.

This clonotype was seen ten or more times. This chain uses TRBV12-3 or TRBV12-4 with TRBJ2-1; no reliable D call. CDR3 length equals 12 residues. Trimming left V 4 bases short and J 10 bases short, with 11 bases between. The CDR3 DNA sequence: TGTGCCAGCAGTTCCTCCGGGCTAGAGCAGTTCTTC. It yields the protein CASSSSGLEQFF.

The gene calls are TRBV7-9 and TRBJ2-4; a possible D gene is TRBD1 (5 bases). V gave up 3 bases and J gave up 2 bases, with 8 bases separating them. The CDR3 consists of 14 residues. Looked up from germline, CDR1 is SEHNR and CDR2 is FQNEAQ (reference sequence). The CDR3, as DNA: TGTGCCAGCAGCTTTGCAGGGTCCAAAAACATTCAGTACTTC. It codes for CASSFAGSKNIQYF.

This clonotype showed up just a few times. The J gene is TRBJ2-1, the V gene TRBV18; weak D call: TRBD1 (6 bases). Germline CDR1 KGHSH, CDR2 LQKENI. The CDR3 spans 12 residues. Trimming stripped 8 bases from V and 7 bases from J, with 12 bases between. DNA for the CDR3: TGTGCCAGCAACGAACAGGGAAATGAGCAGTTCTTC. This gives the protein CASNEQGNEQFF.

The chain has TRBV7-9 and TRBJ2-7; D is ambiguous. The CDR3 contains 14 residues. Trimming took 5 bases from V and 2 from J, leaving 13 bases between them. The germline V gene encodes CDR1 SEHNR and CDR2 FQNEAQ (reference sequence). CDR3 region: CASSPYLAPYEQYF. DNA of the CDR3: TGTGCCAGCAGCCCCTACTTGGCCCCCTACGAGCAGTACTTC.